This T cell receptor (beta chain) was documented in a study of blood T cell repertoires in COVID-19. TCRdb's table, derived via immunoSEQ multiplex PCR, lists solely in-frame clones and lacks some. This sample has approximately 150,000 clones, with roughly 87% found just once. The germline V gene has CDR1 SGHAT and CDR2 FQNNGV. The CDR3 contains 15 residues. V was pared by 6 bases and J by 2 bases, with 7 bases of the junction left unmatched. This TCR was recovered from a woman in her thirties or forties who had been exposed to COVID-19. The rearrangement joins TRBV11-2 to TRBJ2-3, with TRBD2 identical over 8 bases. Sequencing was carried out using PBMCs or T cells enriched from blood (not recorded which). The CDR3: CASSPGLGATDTQYF. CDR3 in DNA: TGTGCCAGCAGTCCGGGACTAGGGGCCACAGATACGCAGTATTTT. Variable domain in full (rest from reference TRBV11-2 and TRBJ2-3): EAGVAQSPRYKIIEKRQSVAFWCNPISGHATLYWYQQILGQGPKLLIQFQNNGVVDDSQLPKDRFSAERLKGVDSTLKIQPAKLEDSAVYLCASSPGLGATDTQYFGPGTRLTVL.